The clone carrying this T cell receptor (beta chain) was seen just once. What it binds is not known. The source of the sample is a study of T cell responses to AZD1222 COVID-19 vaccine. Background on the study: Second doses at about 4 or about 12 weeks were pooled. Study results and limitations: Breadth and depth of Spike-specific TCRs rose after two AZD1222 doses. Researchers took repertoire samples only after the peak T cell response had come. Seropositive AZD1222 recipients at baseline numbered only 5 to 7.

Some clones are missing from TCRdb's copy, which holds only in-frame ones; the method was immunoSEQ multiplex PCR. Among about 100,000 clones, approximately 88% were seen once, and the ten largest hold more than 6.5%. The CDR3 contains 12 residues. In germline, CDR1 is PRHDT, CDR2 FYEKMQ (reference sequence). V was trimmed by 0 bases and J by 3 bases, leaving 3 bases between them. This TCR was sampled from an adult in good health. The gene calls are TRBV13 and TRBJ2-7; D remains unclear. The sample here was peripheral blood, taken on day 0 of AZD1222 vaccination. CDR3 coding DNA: TGTGCCAGCAGCTTAGGAGGCTACGAGCAGTACTTC. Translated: CASSLGGYEQYF.